What follows is one TCR beta chain and its context. The sample belongs to a study of blood T cell repertoires in COVID-19. Losses at the gene ends were 7 bases for V and 6 bases for J; bases not matched to a gene: 6. The CDR3 covers 12 residues. The germline gives CDR1 MNHEY, CDR2 SVGAGI. Cohorts were assigned according to the clinical history that participants reported. TCRdb's copy holds only in-frame clones and misses some; the assay was immunoSEQ multiplex PCR. This sample has about 380,000 clones, with more than 75% found just once. The V call is TRBV6-5, the J call TRBJ2-7, with 7 bases that match TRBD2. The clonotype originates from a young woman who had recovered from COVID-19. Sequenced material: PBMCs or T cells enriched from blood (not recorded which). This CDR3 is CASTSGRGEQYF. In DNA, the CDR3 is TGTGCCAGCACCTCAGGGAGGGGCGAGCAGTACTTC.